This passage covers 12 T cell receptor beta chains from one sample sequenced in a study of cytomegalovirus exposure and HLA in healthy donors. Vbeta (60) and Jbeta (13) primers were used in the PCR. This table comes from immunoSEQ multiplex PCR, and its TCRdb copy is limited to in-frame clones, with some not included. Of some 32,000 clones listed, around 87% are singletons. Sequenced sample: PBMCs. These receptors were taken from a boy between 5 and 17 years old in good health and CMV-seronegative.

This clone was counted once. CDR3 sequence: CASSLPGLVGTDTQYF. In nucleotides, the CDR3 is TGTGCCAGCAGCTTACCCGGACTAGTCGGCACAGATACGCAGTATTTT. This chain connects TRBV7-8 to TRBJ2-3; 7 bases fit TRBD2. In germline, CDR1 is SGHVS, CDR2 FQNEAQ. There are 16 residues in the CDR3. J was trimmed by 1 base and V by 2 bases; bases with no gene match: 6.

The gene calls are TRBV9 and TRBJ2-5, with a tentative D call TRBD2 (5 bases). Germline values: CDR1 SGDLS, CDR2 YYNGEE. V was pared by 4 bases and J by 5 bases, with 12 bases between. The CDR3 has 13 residues. CDR3 region: CASSPPGIETQYF. CDR3 DNA sequence: TGTGCCAGCAGCCCCCCCGGGATCGAGACCCAGTACTTC.

The rearrangement links TRBV14 to TRBJ1-6; 11 bases agree with TRBD1. CDR3 length: 16 residues. V dropped 1 base and J dropped 6; count of bases not matched to a gene: 2. Germline V lookup: CDR1 SGHDN, CDR2 FVKESK. The CDR3 loop reads CASSQGTGGSNSPLHF. The CDR3 nucleotides are TGTGCCAGCAGCCAAGGGACAGGGGGCAGTAATTCACCCCTCCACTTT.

The chain joins TRBV1 to TRBJ2-1; TRBD2, the D gene given by the table, was not confirmed from the DNA. TRBV1 is a pseudogene. This CDR3 has 13 amino acids. The CDR3, as DNA: TGCACCAGCCCCCGCCGGGAGACCCTGGGGCAGTTCTTC. Translating gives CTSPRRETLGQFF.

The chain employs TRBV6-5 and TRBJ1-3; 10 bases match TRBD1. J gave up 6 bases and V 7 bases, and 9 bases lay outside the gene matches. Germline-derived CDR1 and CDR2 are MNHEY and SVGAGI. This CDR3 contains 15 residues. CDR3 DNA: TGTGCCAGCATGAGGTCGGGACAGGGGATAAACACCATATATTTT. This sequence encodes CASMRSGQGINTIYF.

Worth noting for this clone: Relative to the germline gene, one junction end is altered; a read error may explain this. The CDR3 DNA reads TGTGCCAGCTCACCCCCACTAGTCTTC. Amino acids: CASSPPLVF. This chain connects TRBV18 to TRBJ2-1; D possibly corresponds to TRBD2 (5 bases). The germline V gene has CDR1 KGHSH and CDR2 LQKENI. The CDR3 is 9 amino acids.

The V call is TRBV5-1, the J call TRBJ1-1; D might be TRBD1 (6 bases). This CDR3 contains 16 residues. Trimming left V 5 bases short and J 2 bases short, with 19 bases between. Per the germline V gene, CDR1 is SGHRS and CDR2 is YFSETQ. The CDR3 spells CASRVSSGTLNTEAFF. CDR3 coding DNA: TGCGCCAGCAGGGTATCGAGCGGGACACTCAACACTGAAGCTTTCTTT.

There are a few counts of this clone. The chain employs TRBV2 and TRBJ1-5, with 10 bases lining up with TRBD1. V gave up 2 bases and J gave up 9 bases; unmatched junction bases: 19. CDR3 size: 19 residues. Germline V lookup: CDR1 SNHLY, CDR2 FYNNEI. CDR3 protein: CASSESGTGALWGAPPQHF. The DNA for the CDR3 is TGTGCCAGCAGTGAAAGCGGGACAGGGGCTCTATGGGGGGCTCCGCCCCAGCATTTT.

This chain joins TRBV15 and TRBJ2-3, with D uncertain. Germline CDR1 and CDR2: LNHNV and YYDKDF (reference sequence). Between the trimmed V and J ends, which lost 0 bases and 8 bases, there was a span of 12 bases. This CDR3 has 14 amino acids. The CDR3 is CATSREGEAATQYF. In DNA, the CDR3 is TGTGCCACCAGCAGAGAAGGAGAGGCAGCTACGCAGTATTTT.

This clone appeared a single time. V gene TRBV30 combines with J gene TRBJ1-2, with TRBD1 identical over 7 bases. V gave up 4 bases and J gave up 4 bases; unmatched junction bases: 6. Germline V gene sequence: CDR1 GTSNPN, CDR2 SVGIG (reference sequence). The CDR3 consists of 13 residues. The CDR3 protein is CAWTLDRSYGYTF. The CDR3 nucleotides read TGTGCCTGGACCCTGGACAGGAGCTATGGCTACACCTTC.

The chain uses TRBV9 and TRBJ1-2; 7 bases match TRBD1. The CDR3 has 12 residues. V was pared by 3 bases and J by 8 bases, with 4 bases of the junction left unmatched. The germline CDR1 and CDR2 sequences are SGDLS and YYNGEE. CDR3: CASSGSDRGYTF. The CDR3 bases are TGTGCCAGCAGCGGATCGGACAGGGGCTACACCTTC.

The chain recombines TRBV4-2 with TRBJ2-1, with D possibly matching TRBD2 (6 bases). The CDR3 has 15 amino acids. Germline V gene lookup returns CDR1 LGHNA and CDR2 YNFKEQ. Between the trimmed V and J ends, which lost 4 bases and 0 bases, there was a span of 10 bases. This CDR3 is CASSRQRVSYNEQFF. The CDR3 nucleotides are TGTGCCAGCAGCCGGCAGCGGGTCTCCTACAATGAGCAGTTCTTC.